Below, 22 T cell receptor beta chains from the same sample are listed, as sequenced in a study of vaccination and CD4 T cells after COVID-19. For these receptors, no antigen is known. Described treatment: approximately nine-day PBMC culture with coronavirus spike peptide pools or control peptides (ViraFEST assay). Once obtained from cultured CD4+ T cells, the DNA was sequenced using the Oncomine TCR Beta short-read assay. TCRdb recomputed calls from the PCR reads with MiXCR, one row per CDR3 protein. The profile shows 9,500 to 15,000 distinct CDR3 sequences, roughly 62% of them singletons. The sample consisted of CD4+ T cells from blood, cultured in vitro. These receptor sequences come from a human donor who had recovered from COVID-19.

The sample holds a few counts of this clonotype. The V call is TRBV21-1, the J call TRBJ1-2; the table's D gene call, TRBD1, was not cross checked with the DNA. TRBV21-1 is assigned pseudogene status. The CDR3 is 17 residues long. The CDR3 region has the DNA TGTGCCAGCAGCAAAGCTCCCTACTGCAGGGGGCGTTTTGGCTACACCTTC. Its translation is CASSKAPYCRGRFGYTF.

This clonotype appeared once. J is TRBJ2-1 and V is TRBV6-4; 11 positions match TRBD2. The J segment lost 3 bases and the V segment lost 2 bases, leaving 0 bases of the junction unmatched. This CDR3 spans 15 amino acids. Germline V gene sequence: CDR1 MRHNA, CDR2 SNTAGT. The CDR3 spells CASSDTSGSYNEQFF. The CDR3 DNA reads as TGTGCCAGCAGTGACACTAGCGGGAGCTACAATGAGCAGTTCTTC.

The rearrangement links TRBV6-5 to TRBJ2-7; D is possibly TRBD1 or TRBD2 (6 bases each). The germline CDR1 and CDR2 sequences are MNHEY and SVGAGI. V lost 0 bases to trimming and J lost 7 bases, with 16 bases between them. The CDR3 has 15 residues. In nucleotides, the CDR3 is TGTGCCAGCAGTTACTCGGTGGGGGGCGGAAGGGAGCAGTACTTC. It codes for CASSYSVGGGREQYF.

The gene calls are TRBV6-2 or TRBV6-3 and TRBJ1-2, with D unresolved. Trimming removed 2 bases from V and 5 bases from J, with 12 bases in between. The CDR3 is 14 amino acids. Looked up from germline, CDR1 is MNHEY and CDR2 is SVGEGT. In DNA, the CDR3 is TGTGCCAGCAGTTACACCCACGGACGGTATGGCTACACCTTC. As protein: CASSYTHGRYGYTF.

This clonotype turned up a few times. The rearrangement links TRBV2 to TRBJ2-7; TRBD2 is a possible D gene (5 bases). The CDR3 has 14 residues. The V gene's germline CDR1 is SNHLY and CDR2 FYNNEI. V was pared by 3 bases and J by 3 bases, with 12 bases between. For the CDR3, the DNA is TGTGCCAGCAGTGACCTAGCTTCAAACTACGAGCAGTACTTC. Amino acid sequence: CASSDLASNYEQYF. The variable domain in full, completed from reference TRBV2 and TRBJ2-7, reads EPEVTQTPSHQVTQMGQEVILRCVPISNHLYFYWYRQILGQKVEFLVSFYNNEISEKSEIFDDQFSVERPDGSNFTLKIRSTKLEDSAMYFCASSDLASNYEQYFGPGTRLTVT.

CDR3 residues: CASSPDIGTYEQYF. The CDR3 coding sequence is TGTGCCAGCAGCCCTGACATCGGGACCTACGAGCAGTACTTC. V gene TRBV12-3 or TRBV12-4 combines with J gene TRBJ2-7; a weak D match, TRBD2 (5 bases). V was clipped by 6 bases and J by 2 bases, with 14 bases between them. This CDR3 region has 14 residues.

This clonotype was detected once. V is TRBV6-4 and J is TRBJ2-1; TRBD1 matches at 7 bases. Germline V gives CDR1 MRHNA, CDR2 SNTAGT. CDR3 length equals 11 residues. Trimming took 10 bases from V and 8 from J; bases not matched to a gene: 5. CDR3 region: CATRGTDEQFF. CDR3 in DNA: TGTGCCACCAGGGGGACAGATGAGCAGTTCTTC.

CDR3 amino acids: CASTGPITGRGGYTF. CDR3 nucleotides: TGTGCCAGTACCGGCCCAATTACAGGTCGGGGTGGCTACACCTTC. The rearrangement links TRBV19 to TRBJ1-2; tentative D call: TRBD1 (5 bases). CDR3 length: 15 amino acids. Germline lookup yields CDR1 LNHDA and CDR2 SQIVND (reference sequence). The V end was cut by 7 bases, the J end by 7 bases, with 22 bases between. Using reference TRBV19 and TRBJ1-2 for the parts outside the CDR3, the full variable domain is DGGITQSPKYLFRKEGQNVTLSCEQNLNHDAMYWYRQDPGQGLRLIYYSQIVNDFQKGDIAEGYSVSREKKESFPLTVTSAQKNPTAFYLCASTGPITGRGGYTFGSGTRLTVV.

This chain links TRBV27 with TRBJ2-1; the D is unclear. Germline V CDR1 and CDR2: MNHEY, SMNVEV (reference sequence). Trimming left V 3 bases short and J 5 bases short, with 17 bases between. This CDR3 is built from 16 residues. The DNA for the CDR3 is TGTGCCAGCAGTTTGCGCCCCAGGCCCCTGGACAATGAGCAGTTCTTC. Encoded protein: CASSLRPRPLDNEQFF.

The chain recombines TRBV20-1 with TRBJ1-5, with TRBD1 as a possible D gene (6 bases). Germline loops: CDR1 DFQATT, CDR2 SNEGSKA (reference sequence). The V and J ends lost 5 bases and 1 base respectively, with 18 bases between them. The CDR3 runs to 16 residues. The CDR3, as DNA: TGCAGTGCTGGAGGGGAAACAGGGTGGAGCAATCAGCCCCAGCATTTT. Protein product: CSAGGETGWSNQPQHF.

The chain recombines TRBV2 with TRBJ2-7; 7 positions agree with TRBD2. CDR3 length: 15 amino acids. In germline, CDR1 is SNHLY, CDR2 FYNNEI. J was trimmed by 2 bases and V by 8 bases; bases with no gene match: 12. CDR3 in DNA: TGTGCCAGCTCAGGACGAGGGAGGGAACCCTACGAGCAGTACTTC. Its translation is CASSGRGREPYEQYF.

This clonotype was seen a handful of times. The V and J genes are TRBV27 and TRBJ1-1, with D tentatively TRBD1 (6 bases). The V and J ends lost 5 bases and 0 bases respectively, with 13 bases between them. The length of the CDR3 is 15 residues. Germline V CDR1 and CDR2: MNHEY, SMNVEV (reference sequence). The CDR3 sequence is CASSPYRAMNTEAFF. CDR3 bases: TGTGCCAGCAGTCCGTACAGGGCAATGAACACTGAAGCTTTCTTT.

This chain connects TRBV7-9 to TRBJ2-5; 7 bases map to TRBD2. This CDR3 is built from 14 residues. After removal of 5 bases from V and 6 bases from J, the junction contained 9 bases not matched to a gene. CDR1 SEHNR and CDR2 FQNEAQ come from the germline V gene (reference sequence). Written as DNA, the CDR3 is TGTGCCAGCAGCAAATCCGGGGGGATCCAGACCCAGTACTTC. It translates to CASSKSGGIQTQYF. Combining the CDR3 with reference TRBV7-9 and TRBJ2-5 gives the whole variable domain DTGVSQNPRHKITKRGQNVTFRCDPISEHNRLYWYRQTLGQGPEFLTYFQNEAQLEKSRLLSDRFSAERPKGSFSTLEIQRTEQGDSAMYLCASSKSGGIQTQYFGPGTRLLVL.

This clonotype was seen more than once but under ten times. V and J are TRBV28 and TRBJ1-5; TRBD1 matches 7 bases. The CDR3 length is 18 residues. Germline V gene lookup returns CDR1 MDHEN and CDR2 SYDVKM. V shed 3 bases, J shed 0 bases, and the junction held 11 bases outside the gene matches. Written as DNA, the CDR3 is TGTGCCAGCAGTTTGGTTTCCTGGACAGGAGATAGCAATCAGCCCCAGCATTTT. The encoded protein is CASSLVSWTGDSNQPQHF.

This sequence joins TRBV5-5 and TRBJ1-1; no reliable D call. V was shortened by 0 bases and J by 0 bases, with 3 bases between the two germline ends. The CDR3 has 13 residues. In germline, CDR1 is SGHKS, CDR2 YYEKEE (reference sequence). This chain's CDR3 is CASSLAVNTEAFF. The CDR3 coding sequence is TGTGCCAGCAGCTTGGCCGTGAACACTGAAGCTTTCTTT.

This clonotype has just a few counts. The CDR3 spells CASSRGLAEYNEQFF. DNA of the CDR3: TGTGCCAGCAGCAGAGGACTAGCGGAGTACAATGAGCAGTTCTTC. J is TRBJ2-1 and V is TRBV7-2; TRBD2 matches 10 bases. V dropped 5 bases and J dropped 4; count of bases not matched to a gene: 5. The CDR3 spans 15 residues. CDR1 is SGHTA, CDR2 FQGNSA, per germline.

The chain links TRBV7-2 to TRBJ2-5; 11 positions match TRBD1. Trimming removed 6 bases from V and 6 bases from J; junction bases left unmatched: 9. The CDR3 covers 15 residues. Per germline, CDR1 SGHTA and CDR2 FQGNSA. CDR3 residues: CASRPADRGLKTQYF. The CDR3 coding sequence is TGTGCCAGCAGACCAGCGGACAGGGGGCTGAAGACCCAGTACTTC.

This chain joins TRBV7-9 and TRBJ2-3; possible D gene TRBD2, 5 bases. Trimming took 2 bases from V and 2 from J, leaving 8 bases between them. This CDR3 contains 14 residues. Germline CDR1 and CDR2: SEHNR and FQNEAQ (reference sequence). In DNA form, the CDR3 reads TGTGCCAGCAGCTTAACCCTAGCCACAGATACGCAGTATTTT. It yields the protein CASSLTLATDTQYF.

The CDR3 DNA is TGTGCCAGCAGTTACCACTGGACTGAGCAGTACTTC. Its protein is CASSYHWTEQYF. V and J are TRBV6-2 or TRBV6-3 and TRBJ2-7, with D tentatively TRBD2 (5 bases). This CDR3 has 12 amino acids. Trimming cost V 2 bases and J 7 bases, with 9 bases left between them. CDR1 is MNHEY, CDR2 SVGEGT, per germline.

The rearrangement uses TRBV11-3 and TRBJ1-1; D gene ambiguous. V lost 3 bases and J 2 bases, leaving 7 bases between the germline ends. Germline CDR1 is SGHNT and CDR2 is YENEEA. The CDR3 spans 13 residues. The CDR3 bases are TGTGCCAGCAGCTTCGCCGTAAACACTGAAGCTTTCTTT. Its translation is CASSFAVNTEAFF.

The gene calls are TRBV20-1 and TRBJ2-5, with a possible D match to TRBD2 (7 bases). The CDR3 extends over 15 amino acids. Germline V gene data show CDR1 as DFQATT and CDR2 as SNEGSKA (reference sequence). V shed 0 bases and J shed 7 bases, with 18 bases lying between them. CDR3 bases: TGCAGTGCTAGAGATAGCCGGGGGGCCTCGGGGACCCAGTACTTC. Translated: CSARDSRGASGTQYF.

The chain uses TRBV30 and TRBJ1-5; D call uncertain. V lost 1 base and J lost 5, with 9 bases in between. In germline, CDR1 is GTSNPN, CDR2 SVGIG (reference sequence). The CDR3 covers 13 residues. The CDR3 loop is CAWSDIPHQPQHF. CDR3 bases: TGTGCCTGGAGTGATATCCCACATCAGCCCCAGCATTTT. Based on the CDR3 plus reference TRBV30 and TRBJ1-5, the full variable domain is SQTIHQWPATLVQPVGSPLSLECTVEGTSNPNLYWYRQAAGRGLQLLFYSVGIGQISSEVPQNLSASRPQDRQFILSSKKLLLSDSGFYLCAWSDIPHQPQHFGDGTRLSIL.